This T cell receptor (beta chain) was found in a study of blood T cells in healthy people across ages. Study-wide results and caveats: It was held that diversity estimates obtained from one million T cells represented underestimates.

With respect to this clonotype: The antigen remains unidentified.

Peripheral blood from each donor was collected in a volume of 8 to 10 milliliters. Trimming left V 1 base short and J 0 bases short, with 1 base between. This CDR3 is 14 amino acids long. CDR1 MRHNA and CDR2 SNTAGT come from the germline V gene. Primers used in a second PCR of roughly 6 to 11 cycles were a sample-barcoded 5' primer and a J-beta primer mix. MiXCR, run by TCRdb on the 5' RACE reads, gives a single entry per CDR3 protein. Counted here are hundreds of thousands of distinct CDR3 sequences, 44% occurring once; the ten biggest clones make up 15% to 25%. Sequenced sample: blood. This clonotype was sampled from a man aged 60 to 69 in good health. The V call is TRBV6-4, the J call TRBJ2-6, with D unclear. CDR3 amino acids: CASSDFSGANVLTF. Written as DNA, the CDR3 is TGTGCCAGCAGTGACTTCTCTGGGGCCAACGTCCTGACTTTC.